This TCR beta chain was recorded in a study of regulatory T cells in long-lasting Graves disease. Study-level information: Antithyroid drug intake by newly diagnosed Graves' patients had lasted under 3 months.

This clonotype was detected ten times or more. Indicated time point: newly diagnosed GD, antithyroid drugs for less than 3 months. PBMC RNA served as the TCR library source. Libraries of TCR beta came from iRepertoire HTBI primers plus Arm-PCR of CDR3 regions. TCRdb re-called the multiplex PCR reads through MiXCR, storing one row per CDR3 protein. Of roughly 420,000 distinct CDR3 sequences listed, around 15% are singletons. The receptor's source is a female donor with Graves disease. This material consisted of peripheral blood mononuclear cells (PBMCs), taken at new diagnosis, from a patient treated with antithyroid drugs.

In DNA form, the CDR3 reads TGTGCCAGCAGTGTAGCGCGGCTCTATAATTCACCCCTCCACTTT. The encoded protein is CASSVARLYNSPLHF. This chain links TRBV6-2 or TRBV6-3 with TRBJ1-6; D is ambiguous. The length of the CDR3 is 15 residues. V gave up 5 bases and J gave up 3 bases, with 11 bases separating them. Germline CDR1 MNHEY, CDR2 SVGEGT.